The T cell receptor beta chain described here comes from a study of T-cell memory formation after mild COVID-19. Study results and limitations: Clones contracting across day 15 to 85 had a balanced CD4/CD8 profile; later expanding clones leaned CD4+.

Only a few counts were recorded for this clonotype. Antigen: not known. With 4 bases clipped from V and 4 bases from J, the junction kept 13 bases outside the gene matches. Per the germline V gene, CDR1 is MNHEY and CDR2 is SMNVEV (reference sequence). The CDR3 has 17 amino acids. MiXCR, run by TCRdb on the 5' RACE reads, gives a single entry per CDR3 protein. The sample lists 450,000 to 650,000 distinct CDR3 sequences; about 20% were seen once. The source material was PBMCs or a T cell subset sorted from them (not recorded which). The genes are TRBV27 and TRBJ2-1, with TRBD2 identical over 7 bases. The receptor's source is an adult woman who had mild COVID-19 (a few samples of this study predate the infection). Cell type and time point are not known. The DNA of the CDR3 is TGTGCCAGCAGTTCCGGGGCTAGCGGAGGGTTATACAATGAGCAGTTCTTC. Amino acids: CASSSGASGGLYNEQFF.